This entry is about one TCR beta chain. The antigen is not known. This record comes from a study of T cells in pancreatic ductal adenocarcinoma. Regarding the study as a whole: Blood clonality (roughly 0.073) did not differ significantly from tumor (roughly 0.1). Tumor-versus-blood clonality comparisons may be biased toward lower tumor diversity. Results skew toward the minority of patients with early-stage disease. Blood had more productive templates and roughly 8-fold more unique clonotypes than tumor.

No neoadjuvant therapy was given to the selected pancreatic ductal adenocarcinoma patients before their surgery. The repertoire was sequenced with immunoSEQ multiplex PCR; TCRdb's copy has only in-frame clones and lacks some. The sample records 2,000 to 2,500 clones, around 83% being singletons. The CDR3 spans 14 residues. V shed 2 bases and J shed 2 bases, with 10 bases lying between them. Germline CDR1 and CDR2: SGHAT and FQNNGV. The receptor's source is a human donor with pancreatic ductal adenocarcinoma. The genes are TRBV11-2 and TRBJ2-7; D not resolved. The specimen was pancreatic tumor tissue. The CDR3 nucleotides are TGTGCCAGCAGCTTAACAGACACTGCCTACGAGCAGTACTTC. Protein product: CASSLTDTAYEQYF.